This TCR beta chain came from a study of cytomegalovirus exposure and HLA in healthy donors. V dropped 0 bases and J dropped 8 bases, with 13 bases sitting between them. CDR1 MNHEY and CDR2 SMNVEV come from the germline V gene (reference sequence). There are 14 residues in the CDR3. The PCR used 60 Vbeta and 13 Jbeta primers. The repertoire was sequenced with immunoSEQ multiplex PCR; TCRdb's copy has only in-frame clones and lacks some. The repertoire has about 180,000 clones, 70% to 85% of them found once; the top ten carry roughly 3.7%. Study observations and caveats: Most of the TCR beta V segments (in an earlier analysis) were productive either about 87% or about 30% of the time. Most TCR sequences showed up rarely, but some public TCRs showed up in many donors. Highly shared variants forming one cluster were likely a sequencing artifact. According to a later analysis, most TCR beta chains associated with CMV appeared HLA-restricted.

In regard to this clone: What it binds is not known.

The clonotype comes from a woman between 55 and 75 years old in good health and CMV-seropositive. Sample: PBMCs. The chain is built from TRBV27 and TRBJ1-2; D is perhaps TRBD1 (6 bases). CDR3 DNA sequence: TGTGCCAGCAGTTTATCCGGGGGGGCTGGCGGCTACACCTTC. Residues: CASSLSGGAGGYTF.